The 10 T cell receptor beta chains reported below all come from one sample, sequenced in a study of blood T cell repertoires in COVID-19. Method: immunoSEQ multiplex PCR; TCRdb's copy keeps in-frame clones and lacks some. This table has approximately 130,000 clones, under 85% appearing once. The sample taken for sequencing was PBMCs or T cells enriched from blood (not recorded which). These receptors all stem from a man younger than 40 who had recovered from COVID-19.

There are a few counts of this clone. The gene calls are TRBV7-9 and TRBJ1-6; TRBD1 aligns across 9 bases. Germline lookup yields CDR1 SEHNR and CDR2 FQNEAQ (reference sequence). V was clipped by 1 base and J by 9 bases; unmatched bases: 1. This CDR3 has 14 amino acids. The CDR3 DNA reads TGTGCCAGCAGCTTAGGGGACAGGGCTTCACCCCTCCACTTT. It yields the protein CASSLGDRASPLHF.

The chain couples TRBV2 to TRBJ1-6; TRBD1 agrees at 7 bases. V gave up 6 bases and J gave up 0 bases; unmatched junction bases: 5. Germline V gives CDR1 SNHLY, CDR2 FYNNEI. This CDR3 region has 16 residues. The CDR3 spells CASREGQSSYNSPLHF. The CDR3 DNA sequence: TGTGCCAGCAGGGAGGGACAGAGCTCCTATAATTCACCCCTCCACTTT.

The chain recombines TRBV6-2 or TRBV6-3 with TRBJ2-7; D may be TRBD1 (6 bases). Per germline, CDR1 MNHEY and CDR2 SVGEGT. V dropped 4 bases and J dropped 0 bases, with 10 bases sitting between them. This CDR3 spans 14 amino acids. The CDR3 sequence is CASSFRDISYEQYF. CDR3 coding DNA: TGTGCCAGCAGTTTCCGGGACATCTCCTACGAGCAGTACTTC.

The CDR3 DNA is TGTGCCAGCAGCCGCCGGGACAGTTCGGTCACAGTTGAGCTGTTTTTT. Protein: CASSRRDSSVTVELFF. This chain joins TRBV5-4 and TRBJ2-2, with 7 bases that match TRBD1. This CDR3 spans 16 amino acids. In germline, CDR1 is SGHNT, CDR2 YYREEE (reference sequence). With V trimmed by 4 bases and J by 11 bases, 17 bases remained unmatched.

The chain carries TRBV27 and TRBJ1-2, with 8 positions matching TRBD1. The CDR3 sequence is 14 residues long. Germline V gene data show CDR1 as MNHEY and CDR2 as SMNVEV (reference sequence). V shed 6 bases and J 7 bases; nucleotides not matched to a gene: 10. The CDR3 nucleotides are TGTGCCAGCAGGATGACAGGGGTCGGCGGTGGCTACACCTTC. Translating gives CASRMTGVGGGYTF.

The gene calls are TRBV29-1 and TRBJ1-1; D is uncertain. CDR3 length equals 12 residues. Germline CDR1 SQVTM, CDR2 ANQGSEA. V lost 6 bases, J lost 1 base, and 9 bases lay in between. CDR3 residues: CSVLEGNTEAFF. For the CDR3, the DNA is TGCAGCGTCCTGGAGGGGAACACTGAAGCTTTCTTT.

The CDR3 protein is CASSRGDRGWETQYF. The DNA for the CDR3 is TGTGCCAGCAGTAGAGGGGACAGGGGTTGGGAGACCCAGTACTTC. This chain connects TRBV6-5 to TRBJ2-5; 10 bases are shared with TRBD1. The CDR3 totals 15 residues. V dropped 5 bases and J dropped 5; count of bases not matched to a gene: 8. The germline gives CDR1 MNHEY, CDR2 SVGAGI.

The chain joins TRBV11-2 to TRBJ2-2, with TRBD2 identical over 10 bases. Germline CDR1 and CDR2: SGHAT and FQNNGV. This CDR3 has 18 residues. V lost 0 bases and J lost 3; bases outside the gene matches: 7. Here the CDR3 reads CASSLEASGGPYTGELFF. CDR3 nucleotides: TGTGCCAGCAGCTTAGAGGCTAGCGGGGGACCGTACACCGGGGAGCTGTTTTTT. Based on the CDR3 plus reference TRBV11-2 and TRBJ2-2, the full variable domain is EAGVAQSPRYKIIEKRQSVAFWCNPISGHATLYWYQQILGQGPKLLIQFQNNGVVDDSQLPKDRFSAERLKGVDSTLKIQPAKLEDSAVYLCASSLEASGGPYTGELFFGEGSRLTVL.

The chain joins TRBV19 to TRBJ2-1, with 7 bases lining up with TRBD2. CDR3 length equals 12 residues. With V trimmed by 5 bases and J by 7 bases, 2 bases remained unmatched. Germline CDR1 LNHDA, CDR2 SQIVND (reference sequence). The DNA of the CDR3 is TGTGCCAGTAGTTCCGGGGGGAATGAGCAGTTCTTC. Translation: CASSSGGNEQFF.

The chain links TRBV5-1 to TRBJ2-2, with D tentatively TRBD2 (6 bases). Germline V CDR1 and CDR2: SGHRS, YFSETQ. The CDR3 runs 18 residues. V was trimmed by 0 bases and J by 3 bases, leaving 18 bases between them. CDR3 region: CASSLASIRGEDTGELFF. For the CDR3, the DNA is TGCGCCAGCAGCTTGGCTTCTATTCGAGGGGAGGACACCGGGGAGCTGTTTTTT.